This T cell receptor (beta chain) was captured by sequencing in a study of blood T cell repertoires in COVID-19. This clone was seen a few times. Produced via immunoSEQ multiplex PCR; TCRdb's table is partial and in-frame only. This sample has about 100,000 clones, with just under 80% found just once. Trimming took 3 bases from V and 2 from J, leaving 12 bases between them. Per the germline V gene, CDR1 is MNHNS and CDR2 is SASEGT. The CDR3 totals 15 residues. The sequence was obtained from a woman in her seventies with acute or convalescent COVID-19. This chain joins TRBV6-1 and TRBJ2-3; D may be TRBD1 (7 bases). Specimen: peripheral blood. The CDR3 sequence: CASSDRGDVTDTQYF. CDR3 nucleotide sequence: TGTGCCAGCAGTGACAGGGGGGATGTCACAGATACGCAGTATTTT.